The next 10 T cell receptor beta chains were all read from a single sample in a study of OX40 agonist ivuxolimab in advanced cancers. Libraries were prepared by immunoSEQ multiplex PCR; TCRdb keeps only in-frame clonotypes and omits some of them. Of about 33,000 clones listed, roughly 89% are singletons. Material: CD4+ or CD8+ T cells sorted from blood, obtained in a trial of the OX40 agonist ivuxolimab. These receptors were obtained from an adult with an advanced solid tumor such as melanoma, head and neck, liver or kidney cancer.

The CDR3 region has the DNA TGTGCCAGCAGTGGGACAATTACAGGATACGAGCAGTACTTC. Its protein is CASSGTITGYEQYF. The genes are TRBV6-1 and TRBJ2-7; D possibly corresponds to TRBD1 (5 bases). There are 14 residues in the CDR3. Germline CDR1 MNHNS, CDR2 SASEGT. V shed 4 bases and J shed 4 bases, with 14 bases lying between them.

The gene calls are TRBV13 and TRBJ2-7, with 8 bases matching TRBD2. The J segment lost 0 bases and the V segment lost 5 bases, leaving 9 bases of the junction unmatched. The CDR3 spans 16 residues. Germline V lookup: CDR1 PRHDT, CDR2 FYEKMQ (reference sequence). The CDR3 reads CASSIYTSGHSYEQYF. The DNA for the CDR3 is TGTGCCAGCAGCATATATACTAGCGGACACTCCTACGAGCAGTACTTC.

V and J are TRBV7-6 and TRBJ2-3; perhaps TRBD2 as D (6 bases). The CDR3 loop spans 17 amino acids. The V and J ends lost 1 base and 0 bases respectively, with 14 bases between them. Germline V gives CDR1 SGHVS, CDR2 FNYEAQ. This CDR3 reads CASSLDGGSQSTDTQYF. In DNA form, the CDR3 reads TGTGCCAGCAGCTTAGATGGGGGGTCCCAAAGCACAGATACGCAGTATTTT. Complete variable domain (other parts from reference TRBV7-6 and TRBJ2-3): GAGVSQSPRYKVTKRGQDVALRCDPISGHVSLYWYRQALGQGPEFLTYFNYEAQQDKSGLPNDRFSAERPEGSISTLTIQRTEQRDSAMYRCASSLDGGSQSTDTQYFGPGTRLTVL.

This CDR3 is CASMGDTQYF. DNA of the CDR3: TGCGCCAGCATGGGGGATACGCAGTATTTT. The chain recombines TRBV5-1 with TRBJ2-3; D unresolved. Germline V gene lookup returns CDR1 SGHRS and CDR2 YFSETQ. The CDR3 consists of 10 residues. V was pared by 6 bases and J by 6 bases, with 5 bases between.

The V and J genes are TRBV4-1 and TRBJ2-2; no definite D call. Germline CDR1 is MGHRA and CDR2 is YSYEKL. This CDR3 is 15 amino acids long. Trimming stripped 1 base from V and 1 base from J, with 7 bases between. CDR3 amino acids: CASSQVGLNTGELFF. The CDR3 nucleotides read TGCGCCAGCAGCCAAGTAGGTCTGAACACCGGGGAGCTGTTTTTT.

This chain uses TRBV19 with TRBJ1-4; D possibly corresponds to TRBD1 (6 bases). The germline CDR1 and CDR2 sequences are LNHDA and SQIVND (reference sequence). The CDR3 runs to 14 residues. Trimming removed 4 bases at V and 8 bases at J, with 14 bases between. CDR3 in DNA: TGTGCCAGTAGTACCGAACAGGGTATGGAAAAACTGTTTTTT. Residues: CASSTEQGMEKLFF. Complete variable domain (other parts from reference TRBV19 and TRBJ1-4): DGGITQSPKYLFRKEGQNVTLSCEQNLNHDAMYWYRQDPGQGLRLIYYSQIVNDFQKGDIAEGYSVSREKKESFPLTVTSAQKNPTAFYLCASSTEQGMEKLFFGSGTQLSVL.

The V call is TRBV5-4, the J call TRBJ2-1; no clear D gene. Germline V gives CDR1 SGHNT, CDR2 YYREEE (reference sequence). Trimming shortened V by 4 bases and J by 4 bases, and 9 bases separated the two germline ends. The CDR3 totals 13 residues. CDR3 bases: TGTGCCAGCAGCCCTCAAAATTACAATGAGCAGTTCTTC. Amino acid sequence: CASSPQNYNEQFF.

The chain carries TRBV11-1 and TRBJ2-3; D is unresolved. V was clipped by 2 bases and J by 2 bases, with 11 bases between them. CDR1 and CDR2 (germline): SGHAT, FQDESV (reference sequence). The CDR3 extends over 15 amino acids. The CDR3 bases are TGTGCCAGCAGCTTAAAAGACCCCACCACAGATACGCAGTATTTT. This gives the protein CASSLKDPTTDTQYF.

This chain uses TRBV7-8 with TRBJ1-2; D is ambiguous. Per germline, CDR1 SGHVS and CDR2 FQNEAQ. Trimming pared 3 bases from V and 2 bases from J, leaving 25 bases between. The CDR3 spans 19 residues. The CDR3 loop reads CASSLDARAYSKQNYGYTF. CDR3 DNA sequence: TGTGCCAGCAGCTTGGACGCTCGGGCGTACTCGAAACAAAACTATGGCTACACCTTC.

This clone qualifies as medium-sized. This chain uses TRBV9 with TRBJ1-1; possible D gene TRBD1, 6 bases. Trimming pared 4 bases from V and 3 bases from J, leaving 13 bases between. This CDR3 spans 14 amino acids. Germline assignment: CDR1 SGDLS and CDR2 YYNGEE. This CDR3 reads CASSPRDTYTEAFF. The CDR3 DNA reads as TGTGCCAGCAGCCCCCGGGACACTTACACTGAAGCTTTCTTT.